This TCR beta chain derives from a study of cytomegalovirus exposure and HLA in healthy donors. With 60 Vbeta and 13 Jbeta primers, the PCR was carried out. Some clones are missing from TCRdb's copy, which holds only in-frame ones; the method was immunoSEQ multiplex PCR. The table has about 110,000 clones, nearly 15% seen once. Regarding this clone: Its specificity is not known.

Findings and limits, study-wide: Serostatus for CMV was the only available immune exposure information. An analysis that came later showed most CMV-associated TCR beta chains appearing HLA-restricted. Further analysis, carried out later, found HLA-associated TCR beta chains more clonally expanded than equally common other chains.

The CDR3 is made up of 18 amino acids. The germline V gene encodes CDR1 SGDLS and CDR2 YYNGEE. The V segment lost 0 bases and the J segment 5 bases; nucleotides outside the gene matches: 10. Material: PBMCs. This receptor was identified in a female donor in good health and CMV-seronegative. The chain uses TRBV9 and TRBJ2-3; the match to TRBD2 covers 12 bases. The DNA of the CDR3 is TGTGCCAGCAGCGTAGAGACTAGCGGGAGCCCGGGGGGAGATACGCAGTATTTT. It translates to CASSVETSGSPGGDTQYF.